Shown below are 8 T cell receptor beta chains from a single sample sequenced in a study of T cells in Graves' hyperthyroidism and ophthalmopathy (dated by TCRdb to between 2017 and 2020). Libraries were made using multiplex PCR. Instrument used: Illumina HiSeq 2000. The TCR beta CDR3 regions were amplified from the RNA transcripts. The TCR CDR3 was subjected to a first round of RT-PCR using the HTBI primer set and the Qiagen OneStep RT-PCR kit. TCRdb itself trimmed the public reads at Q25 with fastp, ran MiXCR and retained productive beta chains. Rows with one shared CDR3 protein collapse into an entry with the most common genes and DNA. This sample comprises around 450,000 distinct CDR3 sequences, around 14% of them detected only once. Approximately 7.5% of the sample belongs to the ten largest clones. The sequenced sample consisted of blood. Every receptor here comes from a woman between 18 and 29 years old with Graves' hyperthyroidism.

This clonotype was counted a few times. The gene calls are TRBV11-2 and TRBJ1-1; D gene ambiguous. Trimming cost V 6 bases and J 8 bases, with 16 bases left between them. The CDR3 has 13 residues. Germline values: CDR1 SGHAT, CDR2 FQNNGV. The CDR3 DNA reads as TGTGCCAGCAGTCGCATCGGGAAACAGGAAGCTTTCTTT. Amino acids: CASSRIGKQEAFF.

This rearrangement joins TRBV6-1 to TRBJ2-3, with D possibly TRBD1 on 7 matching bases. The CDR3 totals 16 residues. Per germline, CDR1 MNHNS and CDR2 SASEGT. V shed 3 bases and J shed 4 bases, with 17 bases lying between them. The CDR3 protein is CASSDPTGTLPDTQYF. The CDR3 DNA sequence: TGTGCCAGCAGTGATCCGACAGGGACTTTGCCAGATACGCAGTATTTT.

This clonotype was detected ten times or more. In DNA form, the CDR3 reads TGTGCCAGCAGCGTCACCGAGACAGTCAGCAATCAGCCCCAGCATTTT. It specifies CASSVTETVSNQPQHF. The chain is built from TRBV2 and TRBJ1-5; D is possibly TRBD1 (5 bases). This CDR3 has 16 amino acids. V lost 6 bases and J lost 1, with 16 bases in between. Germline V gene lookup returns CDR1 SNHLY and CDR2 FYNNEI.

This clonotype came up many times. The chain is built from TRBV29-1 and TRBJ2-1, with 8 bases aligning to TRBD2. The V gene end was trimmed by 5 bases and the J gene end by 2 bases; junction bases not matched to a gene: 8. The germline V gene has CDR1 SQVTM and CDR2 ANQGSEA. CDR3 length: 15 amino acids. The CDR3: CSVCWASGPYNEQFF. The CDR3 nucleotides read TGCAGCGTTTGCTGGGCTAGCGGGCCCTACAATGAGCAGTTCTTC.

This clonotype was found many times. The chain joins TRBV15 to TRBJ2-1, with a possible D match to TRBD2 (6 bases). Trimming shortened V by 3 bases and J by 3 bases, and 12 bases separated the two germline ends. The CDR3 extends over 15 amino acids. CDR1 and CDR2 (germline): LNHNV, YYDKDF (reference sequence). This CDR3 is CATSRIAEVYNEQFF. The CDR3 coding sequence is TGTGCCACCAGCAGGATAGCGGAGGTCTACAATGAGCAGTTCTTC.

A note on this clonotype: Since a much larger clone is just one base distant, this may be a read error. The chain uses TRBV2 and TRBJ2-5; the D is unclear. The CDR3 is made up of 15 amino acids. V lost 7 bases to trimming and J lost 4 bases, with 19 bases between them. The germline V gene has CDR1 SNHLY and CDR2 FYNNEI. The CDR3 reads CASNAQDLTRETQYF. For the CDR3, the DNA is TGTGCCAGCAATGCTCAGGACCTTACCCGAGAGACCCAGTACTTC.

This clonotype was counted only a few times. The V and J genes are TRBV19 and TRBJ2-4, with D perhaps being TRBD1 or TRBD2 (6 bases each). The CDR3 has 16 amino acids. The V and J ends lost 10 bases and 3 bases respectively, with 22 bases between them. The germline V gene encodes CDR1 LNHDA and CDR2 SQIVND (reference sequence). CDR3 in amino acids: CATRPGASIGKNIQYF. The CDR3 DNA reads TGTGCCACCAGACCGGGGGCAAGCATAGGCAAAAACATTCAGTACTTC.

In its sample, this clonotype was seen many times. The J gene is TRBJ2-7, the V gene TRBV12-3 or TRBV12-4, with a weak D call TRBD2 (7 bases). CDR3 length: 14 amino acids. With 4 bases removed from V and 5 bases from J, the gap between germline ends came to 15 bases. In nucleotides, the CDR3 is TGTGCCAGCAGTTCCCAAGGGGGAGGGGACGAGCAGTACTTC. It is translated as CASSSQGGGDEQYF.